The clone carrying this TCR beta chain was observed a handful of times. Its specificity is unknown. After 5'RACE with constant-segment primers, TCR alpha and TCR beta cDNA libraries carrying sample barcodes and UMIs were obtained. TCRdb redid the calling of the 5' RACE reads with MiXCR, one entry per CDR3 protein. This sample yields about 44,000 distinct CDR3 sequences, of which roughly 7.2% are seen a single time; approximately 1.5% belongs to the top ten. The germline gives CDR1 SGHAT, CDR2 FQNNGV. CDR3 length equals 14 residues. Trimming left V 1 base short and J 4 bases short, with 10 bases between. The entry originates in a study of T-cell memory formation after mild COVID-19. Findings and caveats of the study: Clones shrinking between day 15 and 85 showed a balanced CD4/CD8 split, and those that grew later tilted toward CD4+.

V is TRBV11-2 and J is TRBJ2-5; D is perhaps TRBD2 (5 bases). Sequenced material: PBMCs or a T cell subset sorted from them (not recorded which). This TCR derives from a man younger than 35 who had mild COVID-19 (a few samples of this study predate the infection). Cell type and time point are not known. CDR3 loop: CASSLGQGRETQYF. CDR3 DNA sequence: TGTGCCAGCAGCTTAGGGCAAGGGAGAGAGACCCAGTACTTC. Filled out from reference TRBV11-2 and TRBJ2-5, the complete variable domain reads EAGVAQSPRYKIIEKRQSVAFWCNPISGHATLYWYQQILGQGPKLLIQFQNNGVVDDSQLPKDRFSAERLKGVDSTLKIQPAKLEDSAVYLCASSLGQGRETQYFGPGTRLLVL.